This TCR beta chain was recovered during a study of T cell responses to AZD1222 COVID-19 vaccine. The overall study: Second-dose intervals near 4 or 12 weeks were combined. Study-level results: With dominance at 160-218 and 743-854, vaccine-associated CD4 TCRs spanned spike. Repertoires were obtained only post-peak T cell response. The donor cohort was predominantly white British with a female majority, and clonal diversity may have been underestimated.

Turning to this clone: Its specificity is unknown.

Generated by immunoSEQ multiplex PCR, the TCRdb table keeps only in-frame clones and is missing some. The table has some 160,000 clones, 85% to 95% seen once. CDR1 is KGHSH, CDR2 LQKENI, per germline. Between the trimmed V and J ends, which lost 2 bases and 4 bases, there was a span of 14 bases. The CDR3 totals 16 residues. The rearrangement uses TRBV18 and TRBJ2-2; D perhaps matches TRBD2 (6 bases). The TCR was taken from an adult in good health. The sample in question was peripheral blood, obtained on day 0 of AZD1222 vaccination. This CDR3 is CASSPGRLRGTGELFF. The CDR3 nucleotides are TGTGCCAGCTCACCAGGGCGACTGCGGGGCACCGGGGAGCTGTTTTTT.